The 32 T cell receptor beta chains in this list originate from one sample, sequenced in a study of identifying expanded T cells in peripheral blood. TCRdb's copy holds only in-frame clones and misses some; the assay was immunoSEQ multiplex PCR. Among about 97,000 clones listed, roughly 87% were seen once. The source material was blood. These TCRs come from a person aged 18 to 69 in good health.

The chain joins TRBV29-1 to TRBJ2-7; D gene uncertain. This CDR3 is 14 amino acids long. CDR1 and CDR2 (germline): SQVTM, ANQGSEA. The V end lost 5 bases, the J end lost 2 bases, and 16 bases lay between the germline ends. In DNA form, the CDR3 reads TGCAGCGTTTTCGACGAGACCCTAACCTACGAGCAGTACTTC. This gives the protein CSVFDETLTYEQYF.

The chain has TRBV6-6 and TRBJ1-5; D gene ambiguous. CDR1 and CDR2 (germline): MNHNY, SVGAGI (reference sequence). The CDR3 length is 16 residues. The ends were cut back, 6 bases at V and 4 bases at J, with 19 bases in the middle. The CDR3 sequence: CASSRPPGSGNQPQHF. CDR3 DNA: TGTGCCAGCAGCCGACCCCCGGGATCGGGGAATCAGCCCCAGCATTTT.

The genes are TRBV21-1 and TRBJ2-1; no DNA check was done on the table's D call, TRBD2. TRBV21-1 is reported as a pseudogene. This CDR3 has 14 residues. In DNA, the CDR3 is TGTGCCAGCAGCAAGGGGGAGACTAGCGCGGAGCAGTTCTTC. Protein: CASSKGETSAEQFF.

The chain recombines TRBV27 with TRBJ2-5; tentative D call: TRBD2 (5 bases). The V and J ends lost 3 bases and 5 bases respectively, with 16 bases between them. This CDR3 is 15 amino acids long. Per the germline V gene, CDR1 is MNHEY and CDR2 is SMNVEV (reference sequence). DNA of the CDR3: TGTGCCAGCAGTTTCTCCCGGGGTGATAAGGAGACCCAGTACTTC. Encoded protein: CASSFSRGDKETQYF.

In this sample, this clone turned up once. The chain carries TRBV7-6 and TRBJ1-4, with D perhaps TRBD1 (6 bases). Trimming pared 1 base from V and 8 bases from J, leaving 14 bases between. CDR1 SGHVS and CDR2 FNYEAQ come from the germline V gene. The CDR3 contains 15 residues. The DNA for the CDR3 is TGTGCCAGCAGCTTAGTTCTGGGGGCAGGGGAAAAACTGTTTTTT. Residues: CASSLVLGAGEKLFF.

The chain couples TRBV29-1 to TRBJ1-1; possibly TRBD1 for D (5 bases). CDR1 is SQVTM, CDR2 ANQGSEA, per germline. The CDR3 covers 11 residues. With 7 bases removed from V and 1 base from J, the gap between germline ends came to 7 bases. CDR3: CSATENTEAFF. CDR3 sequence (DNA): TGCAGCGCGACAGAGAACACTGAAGCTTTCTTT.

Only one count was recorded for this clone. The rearrangement uses TRBV6-5 and TRBJ2-2; D perhaps matches TRBD1 (5 bases). Trimming removed 6 bases from V and 3 bases from J, with 8 bases in between. CDR1 and CDR2 (germline): MNHEY, SVGAGI. There are 13 residues in the CDR3. CDR3 region: CASRPGHTGELFF. DNA of the CDR3: TGTGCCAGCAGGCCAGGGCACACCGGGGAGCTGTTTTTT.

The V and J genes are TRBV7-9 and TRBJ2-5; 10 bases agree with TRBD1. The CDR3 totals 16 residues. V lost 1 base and J lost 0; bases outside the gene matches: 2. Looked up from germline, CDR1 is SEHNR and CDR2 is FQNEAQ (reference sequence). Here the CDR3 reads CASSLGGTGDQETQYF. The CDR3 region has the DNA TGTGCCAGCAGCTTAGGAGGGACAGGGGACCAAGAGACCCAGTACTTC.

The chain combines TRBV11-3 with TRBJ1-6; 7 bases match TRBD1. The CDR3 runs 18 residues. CDR1 and CDR2 from the germline V gene are SGHNT and YENEEA. The junction had 12 bases not matched to a gene; V was cut back by 2 bases and J by 5 bases. The chain's CDR3 is CASSLRQPGQPDNSPLHF. CDR3 DNA: TGTGCCAGCAGCTTACGCCAACCGGGACAGCCGGATAATTCACCCCTCCACTTT.

The chain recombines TRBV29-1 with TRBJ2-5; the match to TRBD1 covers 8 bases. V lost 8 bases to trimming and J lost 7 bases; unmatched junction nucleotides: 9. The V gene's germline CDR1 is SQVTM and CDR2 ANQGSEA. The CDR3 has 12 residues. This CDR3 reads CSPRTGQGTQYF. The CDR3 bases are TGCAGCCCACGGACAGGGCAGGGGACCCAGTACTTC.

The V call is TRBV6-6, the J call TRBJ1-6, with 7 bases matching TRBD1. Germline CDR1 reads MNHNY; CDR2 reads SVGAGI (reference sequence). The CDR3 is 14 residues long. The ends lost 5 bases at V and 10 bases at J; junction bases unmatched: 8. The CDR3: CASSQAGGESPLHF. DNA of the CDR3: TGTGCCAGCAGTCAGGCAGGGGGAGAGTCACCCCTCCACTTT.

This chain joins TRBV7-2 and TRBJ1-4; possible D gene TRBD1, 5 bases. Germline V gene sequence: CDR1 SGHTA, CDR2 FQGNSA. The CDR3 runs 15 residues. The ends were cut back, 5 bases at V and 3 bases at J, with 13 bases in the middle. The CDR3 sequence is CASSNRDDANEKLFF. CDR3 DNA: TGTGCCAGCAGCAACCGGGACGACGCTAATGAAAAACTGTTTTTT.

The rearrangement joins TRBV29-1 to TRBJ2-5, with TRBD1 matching over 11 bases. The length of the CDR3 is 14 residues. The germline CDR1 and CDR2 sequences are SQVTM and ANQGSEA. J gave up 5 bases and V 3 bases, and 5 bases lay outside the gene matches. The CDR3 DNA reads TGCAGCGTTGATATGGACAGGGGGCCGGAGACCCAGTACTTC. Translating it yields CSVDMDRGPETQYF.

The chain joins TRBV9 to TRBJ2-7; no firm D call. Germline lookup yields CDR1 SGDLS and CDR2 YYNGEE. The CDR3 spans 11 residues. The V end was cut by 4 bases, the J end by 5 bases, with 7 bases between. The CDR3 sequence: CASSPLHEQYF. The DNA for the CDR3 is TGTGCCAGCAGCCCCCTCCACGAGCAGTACTTC.

This clone was detected once. V and J are TRBV29-1 and TRBJ1-1; no clear D gene. The CDR3 totals 12 residues. V was pared by 3 bases and J by 5 bases, with 10 bases between. The germline V gene has CDR1 SQVTM and CDR2 ANQGSEA. CDR3 sequence: CSVDRVRTEAFF. The CDR3 DNA reads as TGCAGCGTTGATAGGGTAAGGACTGAAGCTTTCTTT.

V usage is TRBV5-1 and J usage is TRBJ2-1, with D possibly matching TRBD2 (5 bases). CDR1 is SGHRS and CDR2 is YFSETQ in the germline V gene. The length of the CDR3 is 14 residues. V was clipped by 5 bases and J by 6 bases, with 15 bases between them. The CDR3 DNA follows: TGCGCCAGCAGTAAGAGCCCGCGGGCCAATGAGCAGTTCTTC. Translation gives CASSKSPRANEQFF.

The genes are TRBV5-1 and TRBJ2-3; D remains unclear. V lost 2 bases to trimming and J lost 1 base, with 11 bases between them. The germline V gene has CDR1 SGHRS and CDR2 YFSETQ. The CDR3 loop spans 15 amino acids. The CDR3 DNA follows: TGCGCCAGCAGCTTACAACGGGCCGGCACAGATACGCAGTATTTT. Its protein is CASSLQRAGTDTQYF. Together with reference TRBV5-1 and TRBJ2-3, the CDR3 gives the full variable domain: KAGVTQTPRYLIKTRGQQVTLSCSPISGHRSVSWYQQTPGQGLQFLFEYFSETQRNKGNFPGRFSGRQFSNSRSEMNVSTLELGDSALYLCASSLQRAGTDTQYFGPGTRLTVL.

The genes are TRBV7-2 and TRBJ2-1, with D possibly TRBD2 on 6 matching bases. Germline lookup yields CDR1 SGHTA and CDR2 FQGNSA. This CDR3 has 14 amino acids. V was cut by 2 bases and J by 8 bases, with 13 bases left in between. This CDR3 reads CASSLTPGGDEQFF. In DNA form, the CDR3 reads TGTGCCAGCAGCTTAACTCCCGGGGGAGATGAGCAGTTCTTC.

The rearrangement joins TRBV7-9 to TRBJ2-7, with D possibly TRBD1 on 6 matching bases. CDR1 is SEHNR, CDR2 FQNEAQ, per germline (reference sequence). The CDR3 sequence is 13 residues long. V lost 5 bases and J 5 bases, leaving 13 bases between the germline ends. The CDR3 reads CASSITGIDEQYF. DNA for the CDR3: TGTGCCAGCAGCATTACAGGGATCGACGAGCAGTACTTC.

This clone has just a few counts. The gene calls are TRBV2 and TRBJ1-2; D gene unclear. Germline loops: CDR1 SNHLY, CDR2 FYNNEI. The V and J ends lost 4 bases and 5 bases respectively, with 2 bases between them. The CDR3 is 10 amino acids. The DNA for the CDR3 is TGTGCCAGCAGTGGATATGGCTACACCTTC. Residues: CASSGYGYTF.

The chain employs TRBV27 and TRBJ2-3, with D maybe TRBD1 (5 bases). Per the germline V gene, CDR1 is MNHEY and CDR2 is SMNVEV (reference sequence). With 5 bases removed from V and 8 bases from J, the gap between germline ends came to 17 bases. The CDR3 totals 14 residues. The CDR3 spells CASSVRVSQATQYF. The CDR3, as DNA: TGTGCCAGCAGTGTCAGGGTTTCTCAGGCTACGCAGTATTTT.

The chain employs TRBV13 and TRBJ2-7; TRBD2 agrees at 7 bases. Germline-derived CDR1 and CDR2 are PRHDT and FYEKMQ (reference sequence). With V trimmed by 5 bases and J by 5 bases, 15 bases remained unmatched. The CDR3 covers 16 residues. The CDR3 reads CASSRQLKTSQDEQYF. CDR3 nucleotides: TGTGCCAGCAGCCGCCAACTGAAGACTAGCCAAGACGAGCAGTACTTC.

This clone was counted between two and nine times. This chain uses TRBV18 with TRBJ1-6; D is unclear. Germline V gene data show CDR1 as KGHSH and CDR2 as LQKENI. CDR3 length: 13 amino acids. V lost 6 bases and J lost 8, with 11 bases in between. The CDR3 DNA is TGTGCCAGCTCCCCCACCCGGGATTCACCCCTCCACTTT. Amino acid sequence: CASSPTRDSPLHF.

The chain employs TRBV2 and TRBJ2-7; 9 bases agree with TRBD2. CDR3 length: 13 amino acids. Germline CDR1 is SNHLY and CDR2 is FYNNEI. The trim removed 4 bases at V and 12 bases at J, leaving 10 bases unmatched. CDR3 in DNA: TGTGCCAGCAGTGGTGGAGCGGGGGGCAGGTTGTACTTC. Amino acid sequence: CASSGGAGGRLYF.

The V and J genes are TRBV28 and TRBJ2-6, with 7 nucleotides matching TRBD2. Trimming at V came to 3 bases and at J to 0 bases, leaving 8 bases not matched to a gene. This CDR3 spans 18 amino acids. The germline CDR1 and CDR2 sequences are MDHEN and SYDVKM. CDR3 sequence (DNA): TGTGCCAGCAGTTTTTCGCAGGGAGGGTTCTCTGGGGCCAACGTCCTGACTTTC. Translation gives CASSFSQGGFSGANVLTF.

The V call is TRBV5-1, the J call TRBJ2-3; the D gene could be TRBD1 or TRBD2 (5 bases each). The CDR3 is 17 amino acids. Between the trimmed V and J ends, which lost 4 bases and 0 bases, there was a span of 18 bases. Germline CDR1 reads SGHRS; CDR2 reads YFSETQ. For the CDR3, the DNA is TGCGCCAGCAGCCGGGACGGGACGCTGGAGAGCACAGATACGCAGTATTTT. It codes for CASSRDGTLESTDTQYF.

This chain uses TRBV11-2 with TRBJ1-5; the match to TRBD1 covers 7 bases. The length of the CDR3 is 14 residues. Looked up from germline, CDR1 is SGHAT and CDR2 is FQNNGV. Losses at the gene ends were 4 bases for V and 7 bases for J; bases not matched to a gene: 7. DNA of the CDR3: TGTGCCAGCAGCTCGACAGGGAGAAGCCAGCCCCAGCATTTT. This sequence encodes CASSSTGRSQPQHF.

The rearrangement links TRBV5-4 to TRBJ1-1; D might be TRBD1 (5 bases). CDR1 is SGHNT and CDR2 is YYREEE in the germline V gene (reference sequence). This CDR3 comprises 13 residues. Between the trimmed V and J ends, which lost 4 bases and 5 bases, there was a span of 12 bases. CDR3 sequence (DNA): TGTGCCAGCAGCCCGGGGCCGGAGACTGAAGCTTTCTTT. This encodes CASSPGPETEAFF.

The chain is built from TRBV30 and TRBJ1-3; TRBD1 is a possible D gene (5 bases). The CDR3 covers 16 residues. From germline, CDR1 is GTSNPN and CDR2 SVGIG (reference sequence). V lost 0 bases to trimming and J lost 0 bases, with 12 bases between them. The CDR3 sequence: CAWSVKGKSSGNTIYF. Written as DNA, the CDR3 is TGTGCCTGGAGTGTAAAGGGGAAAAGCTCTGGAAACACCATATATTTT.

The rearrangement uses TRBV18 and TRBJ2-7; the match to TRBD1 covers 7 bases. The ends lost 4 bases at V and 3 bases at J; junction bases unmatched: 6. Germline-derived CDR1 and CDR2 are KGHSH and LQKENI. The CDR3 has 14 residues. The CDR3 loop reads CASSLSTGIYEQYF. The CDR3 DNA reads TGTGCCAGCTCACTTTCGACAGGGATCTACGAGCAGTACTTC.

The chain uses TRBV5-1 and TRBJ1-5; D gene ambiguous. Trimming pared 2 bases from V and 4 bases from J, leaving 10 bases between. This CDR3 region has 14 residues. Germline CDR1 SGHRS, CDR2 YFSETQ. CDR3 bases: TGCGCCAGCAGCTTACAAGGAGGGAATCAGCCCCAGCATTTT. This gives the protein CASSLQGGNQPQHF.

J is TRBJ2-1 and V is TRBV4-2; 7 positions agree with TRBD2. Trimming at V came to 5 bases and at J to 4 bases, leaving 2 bases not matched to a gene. CDR1 LGHNA and CDR2 YNFKEQ come from the germline V gene. CDR3 length: 13 amino acids. CDR3: CASSGGGYNEQFF. The CDR3, as DNA: TGTGCCAGCAGCGGGGGGGGTTACAATGAGCAGTTCTTC.